The clone carrying this TCR beta chain was counted only a few times. The target antigen is unknown. TCRdb called the 5' RACE reads again in MiXCR, with one record for every CDR3 protein. The repertoire holds around 100,000 distinct CDR3 sequences, about 9% seen once, with over 25% in the top ten. This sample is part of a study of CD8 T cells in ankylosing spondylitis. The study's findings and limits: In ankylosing spondylitis blood, a motif of seven to nine highly homologous TCR beta variants appeared characteristic. Reports say disease-linked clones showed up significantly more in matched ankylosing spondylitis synovial fluid.

The CDR3 loop spans 15 amino acids. J was trimmed by 0 bases and V by 0 bases; bases with no gene match: 2. CDR1 SGHRS and CDR2 YFSETQ come from the germline V gene. The clonotype comes from a male donor with ankylosing spondylitis. The sample comprised blood, either unsorted or a sorted T cell fraction (not recorded which). The chain combines TRBV5-1 with TRBJ2-7; 8 nucleotides line up with TRBD2. CDR3 nucleotide sequence: TGCGCCAGCAGCTTGGAGCGGGAGTCCTCCTACGAGCAGTACTTC. It codes for CASSLERESSYEQYF.